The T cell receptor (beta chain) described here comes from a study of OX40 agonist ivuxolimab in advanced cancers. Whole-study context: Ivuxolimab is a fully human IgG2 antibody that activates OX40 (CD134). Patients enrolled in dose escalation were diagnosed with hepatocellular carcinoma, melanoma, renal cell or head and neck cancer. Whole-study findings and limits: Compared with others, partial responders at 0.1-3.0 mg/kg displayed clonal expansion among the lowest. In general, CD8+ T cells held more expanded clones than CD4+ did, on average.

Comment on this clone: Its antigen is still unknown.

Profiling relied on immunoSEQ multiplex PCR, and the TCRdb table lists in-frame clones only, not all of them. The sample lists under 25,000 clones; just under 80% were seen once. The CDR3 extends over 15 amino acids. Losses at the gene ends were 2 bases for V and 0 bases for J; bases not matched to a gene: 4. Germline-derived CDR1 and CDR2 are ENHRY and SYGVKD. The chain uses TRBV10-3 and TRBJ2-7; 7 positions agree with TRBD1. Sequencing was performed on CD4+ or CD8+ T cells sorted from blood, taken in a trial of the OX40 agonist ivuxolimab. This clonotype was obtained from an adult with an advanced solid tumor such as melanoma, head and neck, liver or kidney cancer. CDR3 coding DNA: TGTGCCATCAGTGAGGACAGGGAAGGCTCCTACGAGCAGTACTTC. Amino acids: CAISEDREGSYEQYF.